The 4 T cell receptor beta chains below come from one sample, sequenced in a study of cytomegalovirus exposure and HLA in healthy donors. 13 Jbeta primers and 60 Vbeta primers were used for the PCR. Using immunoSEQ multiplex PCR, the repertoire was profiled, and TCRdb retains in-frame clones only, with some absent. The table shows 240,000 or so clones, with approximately 82% occurring only once. What was sequenced was PBMCs. Source of these receptors: a woman aged 60-75 years in good health and CMV-seropositive.

The CDR3 region is CASSLVLAGDYEQYF. The DNA for the CDR3 is TGCGCCAGCAGCTTGGTACTAGCTGGGGACTACGAGCAGTACTTC. J is TRBJ2-7 and V is TRBV5-1; D may be TRBD2 (6 bases). The ends were cut back, 0 bases at V and 3 bases at J, with 13 bases in the middle. CDR3 size: 15 residues. Germline CDR1 reads SGHRS; CDR2 reads YFSETQ.

V usage is TRBV5-1 and J usage is TRBJ2-5; 7 nucleotides align to TRBD1. V was clipped by 4 bases and J by 2 bases; unmatched bases: 5. Germline CDR1 reads SGHRS; CDR2 reads YFSETQ. The CDR3 has 14 amino acids. This CDR3 is CASSHGDSQETQYF. Here the CDR3 DNA reads TGCGCCAGCAGCCACGGGGACAGTCAAGAGACCCAGTACTTC.

This clone has more than one count but fewer than ten. The chain has TRBV27 and TRBJ1-2; no definite D call. V lost 2 bases and J lost 8, with 15 bases in between. Germline CDR1 reads MNHEY; CDR2 reads SMNVEV (reference sequence). The CDR3 runs 14 residues. For the CDR3, the DNA is TGTGCCAGCAGTTTAGAGGCTAACCGGGGAGGCTACACCTTC. This gives the protein CASSLEANRGGYTF.

The chain links TRBV7-9 to TRBJ2-6; D might be TRBD2 (5 bases). The V gene lost 6 bases and the J gene lost 10 bases, with 19 bases spanning the gap. Germline V gene lookup returns CDR1 SEHNR and CDR2 FQNEAQ (reference sequence). This CDR3 spans 15 amino acids. CDR3 nucleotides: TGTGCCAGCAGTCTAGCCTCGGGCAGCGTTAACGTCCTGACTTTC. Its translation is CASSLASGSVNVLTF.